A single T cell receptor (beta chain) is shown here with its context. Its target is not known. The junction shows a germline mismatch at one end, possibly a read error. A modified ARM-PCR protocol with three rounds of nested PCR amplified TCRbeta. MiXCR, run by TCRdb on the multiplex PCR reads, gives a single entry per CDR3 protein. The repertoire includes over 85,000 distinct CDR3 sequences, 84% of them detected once, and 20% to 25% sits in the top ten. The record originates from a study of tumor and adjacent non-tumor tissue in lung cancer. This sample's RNA came from whole unsorted tissue. The germline V gene has CDR1 WSHSY and CDR2 SAAADI. This CDR3 has 16 residues. Study results and caveats: Tumor TCR diversity, when higher, was linked to shorter survival. Tumor tissue had significantly higher TCR diversity than normal lung.

Material: lung tumor tissue. This sequence originates from a man between 65 and 85 years old with non-small cell lung cancer. The chain is built from TRBV10-2 and TRBJ1-5; 7 bases agree with TRBD1. Here the CDR3 DNA reads TGCGCCAGGAAAACCAACAGGGGTGGTACCAATCAGCCTCAGCATTTT. It codes for CARKTNRGGTNQPQHF.